The clone carrying this T cell receptor (beta chain) was seen once. Its specificity is unknown. Profiled with immunoSEQ multiplex PCR; TCRdb holds only in-frame clones, not every one. Among about 27,000 clones listed, 78% were seen once. This specimen comes from a study of PD-1 blockade in classical Hodgkin lymphoma. Study-wide findings and caveats: Reported baseline diversity: healthy donors highest, relapsed/refractory patients lowest. Those starting nivolumab under 1 year post-ASCT were excluded. Lower baseline TCR diversity marked trial partial responders and progressors. Whereas CD4+ TCR diversity had risen significantly by C4D1, CD8+ TCR diversity had not.

Each patient relapsed following autologous stem cell transplantation, and prior brentuximab vedotin exposure differed. The germline gives CDR1 SGDLS, CDR2 YYNGEE. Trimming cost V 0 bases and J 2 bases; bases outside gene matches: 10. This CDR3 has 18 amino acids. V gene TRBV9 combines with J gene TRBJ2-3, with 9 bases fitting TRBD1. The sample consisted of peripheral blood mononuclear cells (PBMCs), taken before the second cycle of nivolumab. The origin of this receptor is a human donor with classical Hodgkin lymphoma. The CDR3 spells CASSVASGTGSNTDTQYF. CDR3 in DNA: TGTGCCAGCAGCGTAGCTTCCGGGACAGGGTCCAACACAGATACGCAGTATTTT. The full variable domain, with the rest looked up from reference TRBV9 and TRBJ2-3, is DSGVTQTPKHLITATGQRVTLRCSPRSGDLSVYWYQQSLDQGLQFLIQYYNGEERAKGNILERFSAQQFPDLHSELNLSSLELGDSALYFCASSVASGTGSNTDTQYFGPGTRLTVL.